Shown below are 10 T cell receptor beta chains from a single sample sequenced in a study of CD8 T cells in ankylosing spondylitis. Study-wide results and limits: For ankylosing spondylitis blood, a TCR beta motif of 7 to 9 highly homologous variants appeared characteristic.

Their target antigens are unknown. Using its own MiXCR run on the 5' RACE reads, TCRdb lists one record per CDR3 protein. Of 700,000 to 1,000,000 distinct CDR3 sequences in the sample, 12% are singletons; the top ten hold approximately 0.51%. Material for sequencing was blood, either unsorted or a sorted T cell fraction (not recorded which). The receptors were gathered from a male donor with ankylosing spondylitis.

The CDR3 bases are TGCAGCGTGGGGGGGTGGGATACGCAGTATTTT. It translates to CSVGGWDTQYF. V and J are TRBV29-1 and TRBJ2-3; 7 bases are a match to TRBD2. Unmatched junction bases numbered 3, after V lost 6 bases and J lost 6 bases. The germline V gene encodes CDR1 SQVTM and CDR2 ANQGSEA. CDR3 length equals 11 residues.

V usage is TRBV7-9 and J usage is TRBJ2-6; D might be TRBD1 (6 bases). CDR3 length equals 16 residues. Germline CDR1 SEHNR, CDR2 FQNEAQ (reference sequence). V lost 5 bases and J lost 2, with 13 bases in between. DNA of the CDR3: TGTGCCAGCAGCCTGATCTGGACAGCTGGGGCCAACGTCCTGACTTTC. Residues: CASSLIWTAGANVLTF.

The chain carries TRBV14 and TRBJ1-5; D unclear. Germline values: CDR1 SGHDN, CDR2 FVKESK. Trimming stripped 2 bases from V and 8 bases from J, with 7 bases between. CDR3 length: 12 residues. CDR3 DNA: TGTGCCAGCAGCCAATCCACGGAGCCCCAGCATTTT. Protein product: CASSQSTEPQHF.

V usage is TRBV6-1 and J usage is TRBJ1-3; unclear D gene. This CDR3 region has 16 residues. V gave up 6 bases and J gave up 0 bases, with 15 bases separating them. Germline values: CDR1 MNHNS, CDR2 SASEGT. As DNA, the CDR3 is TGTGCCAGCAGCCCGTGGACCTTGAGCTCTGGAAACACCATATATTTT. Its protein is CASSPWTLSSGNTIYF.

The chain has TRBV18 and TRBJ1-1; D remains unclear. The CDR3 loop spans 14 amino acids. Germline CDR1 reads KGHSH; CDR2 reads LQKENI. Trimming pared 2 bases from V and 0 bases from J, leaving 7 bases between. For the CDR3, the DNA is TGTGCCAGCTCACCAGCGGCGGTGAACACTGAAGCTTTCTTT. Residues: CASSPAAVNTEAFF. Using reference TRBV18 and TRBJ1-1 for the parts outside the CDR3, the full variable domain is NAGVMQNPRHLVRRRGQEARLRCSPMKGHSHVYWYRQLPEEGLKFMVYLQKENIIDESGMPKERFSAEFPKEGPSILRIQQVVRGDSAAYFCASSPAAVNTEAFFGQGTRLTVV.

A few counts support this clonotype. V usage is TRBV7-8 and J usage is TRBJ2-7, with 7 bases fitting TRBD1. Germline V gene data show CDR1 as SGHVS and CDR2 as FQNEAQ. V shed 5 bases, J shed 0 bases, and the junction held 4 bases outside the gene matches. This CDR3 spans 14 amino acids. CDR3 residues: CASSPWDSSYEQYF. CDR3 DNA sequence: TGTGCCAGCAGCCCATGGGACAGCTCCTACGAGCAGTACTTC.

The table lists this clonotype with a few counts. The CDR3 region has the DNA TGTGCCAGCAGCCCCGAGGGGGGGTCCTACAATGAGCAGTTCTTC. It yields the protein CASSPEGGSYNEQFF. The chain links TRBV4-2 to TRBJ2-1; TRBD2 might be the D (7 bases). Per the germline V gene, CDR1 is LGHNA and CDR2 is YNFKEQ. CDR3 length: 15 amino acids. V was trimmed by 4 bases and J by 1 base, leaving 11 bases between them.

V is TRBV3-1 and J is TRBJ1-4; D is unresolved. This CDR3 comprises 17 residues. Germline lookup yields CDR1 LGHDT and CDR2 YNNKEL (reference sequence). Trimming removed 4 bases from V and 2 bases from J, with 17 bases in between. Here the CDR3 reads CASSRFGREGTNEKLFF. CDR3 sequence (DNA): TGTGCCAGCAGCCGGTTCGGGAGGGAAGGCACTAATGAAAAACTGTTTTTT.

The chain joins TRBV6-2 or TRBV6-3 to TRBJ2-3, with 8 bases aligning to TRBD2. The ends lost 3 bases at V and 10 bases at J; junction bases unmatched: 9. From germline, CDR1 is MNHEY and CDR2 SVGEGT. The CDR3 spans 14 residues. The CDR3: CASSYYPGLVAQYF. The CDR3 nucleotides are TGTGCCAGCAGTTATTACCCGGGACTAGTTGCGCAGTATTTT.

This clonotype was detected many times. V gene TRBV29-1 combines with J gene TRBJ2-7; TRBD2 matches 8 bases. Losses at the gene ends were 6 bases for V and 0 bases for J; bases not matched to a gene: 7. The CDR3 extends over 14 amino acids. Germline loops: CDR1 SQVTM, CDR2 ANQGSEA. The CDR3 DNA reads TGCAGCGTCCGGACTAGCACAGCCTCCTACGAGCAGTACTTC. It yields the protein CSVRTSTASYEQYF.